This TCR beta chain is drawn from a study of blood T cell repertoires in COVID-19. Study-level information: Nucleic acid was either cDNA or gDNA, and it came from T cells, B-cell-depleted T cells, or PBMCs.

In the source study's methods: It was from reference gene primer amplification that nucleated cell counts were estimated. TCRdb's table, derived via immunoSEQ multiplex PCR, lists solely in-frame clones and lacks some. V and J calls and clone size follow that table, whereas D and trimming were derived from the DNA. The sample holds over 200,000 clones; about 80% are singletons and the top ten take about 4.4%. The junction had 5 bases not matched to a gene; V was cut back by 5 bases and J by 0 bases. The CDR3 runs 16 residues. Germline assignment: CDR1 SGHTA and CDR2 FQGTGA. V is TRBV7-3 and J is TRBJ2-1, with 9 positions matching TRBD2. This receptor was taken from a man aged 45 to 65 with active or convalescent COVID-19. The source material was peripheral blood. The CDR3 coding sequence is TGTGCCAGCAGCCCCATAGCGGGGGCCTCCTACAATGAGCAGTTCTTC. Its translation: CASSPIAGASYNEQFF.